This T cell receptor (beta chain) comes out of a study of PD-1 blockade in classical Hodgkin lymphoma. Study findings and constraints: Partial responders and progressors had significantly lower baseline TCR diversity. CD4+ but not CD8+ TCR diversity rose significantly by C4D1.

Worth noting for this clone: Its antigen is unknown.

Noted time point: cycle 4 day 1 (C4D1), after 5 to 7 weeks of nivolumab. Each of the patients experienced relapse following autologous stem cell transplantation, and their brentuximab vedotin exposure differed. Profiled with immunoSEQ multiplex PCR; TCRdb holds only in-frame clones, not every one. The profile shows about 51,000 clones, 80% of them singletons. The CDR3 runs 14 residues. Trimming removed 1 base from V and 9 bases from J; junction bases left unmatched: 7. CDR1 is KGHSH, CDR2 LQKENI, per germline. The chain employs TRBV18 and TRBJ1-2; TRBD1 matches at 8 bases. The clonotype comes from a human donor with classical Hodgkin lymphoma. This material consisted of peripheral blood mononuclear cells (PBMCs), taken before the fourth cycle of nivolumab. CDR3 nucleotides: TGTGCCAGCTCACCACTTGGACAGGGTCAGCGCTACACCTTC. Residues: CASSPLGQGQRYTF.